The rows below give T cell receptor beta chains drawn from one sample of a study of cytomegalovirus exposure and HLA in healthy donors. This table comes from immunoSEQ multiplex PCR, and its TCRdb copy is limited to in-frame clones, with some not included. This sample carries about 78,000 clones, roughly 72% of them seen once, and the ten largest clones take around 10%. The sample was PBMCs. These receptors all come from a woman in her thirties or forties in good health and CMV-seropositive. CDR3s include the opening cysteine and the closing phenylalanine or tryptophan. Each record gives: CDR3 protein, CDR3 DNA, clone size, V gene, J gene, D gene. The D gene is left open where the match is weak. Size tells how often a clone was seen (once, few, many) or the class of an expanded clone, and some rows leave it out.

CASSIAQGSYGYTF	TGTGCCAGTAGTATAGCCCAGGGGAGCTATGGCTACACCTTC	NA	TRBV19	TRBJ1-2	NA
CASRPGTGNYGYTF	TGTGCCAGCAGACCCGGGACAGGGAACTATGGCTACACCTTC	NA	TRBV6-5	TRBJ1-2	TRBD1
CAISEKNGNRGNTEAFF	TGTGCCATCAGTGAAAAGAATGGGAACAGGGGAAATACTGAAGCTTTCTTT	NA	TRBV10-3	TRBJ1-1	TRBD1
CASSEAGLYEQYF	TGTGCCAGCAGTGAAGCGGGACTTTACGAGCAGTACTTC	NA	TRBV6-1	TRBJ2-7	NA
CASSPWAYDTEAFF	TGTGCCAGCAGCCCGTGGGCATATGACACTGAAGCTTTCTTT	few	TRBV7-9	TRBJ1-1	NA
CASRGQRRYGEQYF	TGTGCCAGCAGGGGTCAGAGGCGCTACGGCGAGCAGTACTTC	few	TRBV6-5	TRBJ2-7	NA
CASNSGASLGTEAFF	TGTGCCAGCAATTCAGGGGCCTCCCTTGGCACTGAAGCTTTCTTT	once	TRBV28	TRBJ1-1	NA
CASSRGGVNQPQHF	TGTGCCAGCAGCCGGGGGGGCGTCAATCAGCCCCAGCATTTT	NA	TRBV7-2	TRBJ1-5	NA
CASSLGQGSNQPQHF	TGTGCCAGCAGCTTGGGACAGGGTAGCAATCAGCCCCAGCATTTT	NA	TRBV5-6	TRBJ1-5	TRBD1
CASSQAGREGVDTQYF	TGCGCCAGCAGCCAAGCAGGCAGGGAAGGGGTAGATACGCAGTATTTT	NA	TRBV4-1	TRBJ2-3	NA
CATKTSGGVEQYF	TGTGCCACCAAAACTAGCGGGGGGGTTGAGCAGTACTTC	NA	TRBV28	TRBJ2-7	TRBD2
CAWGGQGGLAYEQYF	TGTGCCTGGGGTGGCCAGGGGGGTTTGGCTTACGAGCAGTACTTC	NA	TRBV30	TRBJ2-7	NA
CAWRMWGDTEAFF	TGTGCCTGGAGAATGTGGGGGGACACTGAAGCTTTCTTT	few	TRBV30	TRBJ1-1	NA
CASSLVQWFGPQHF	TGTGCCAGCAGTTTAGTACAGTGGTTTGGGCCCCAGCATTTT	NA	TRBV28	TRBJ1-5	NA
CASSGTANQPQHF	TGTGCCAGCAGTGGGACAGCCAATCAGCCCCAGCATTTT	few	TRBV6-1	TRBJ1-5	NA
CASSSGGSSYEQYF	TGCGCCAGCAGTTCTGGCGGGAGCTCCTACGAGCAGTACTTC	NA	TRBV10-1	TRBJ2-7	TRBD2
CASSLVAGVEQYF	TGTGCCAGCAGCTTAGTGGCAGGGGTCGAGCAGTACTTC	NA	TRBV7-8	TRBJ2-7	NA
CASRAGQGGSYEQYF	TGCGCCAGCAGGGCGGGACAGGGTGGCTCCTACGAGCAGTACTTC	NA	TRBV5-1	TRBJ2-7	TRBD1
CASSYDSGQPYEQYF	TGTGCCAGCAGTTACGATTCGGGACAGCCCTACGAGCAGTACTTC	NA	TRBV6-5	TRBJ2-7	TRBD1
CASSRDRLNEQYF	TGTGCCAGCAGCCGGGACAGGCTCAACGAGCAGTACTTC	NA	TRBV7-2	TRBJ2-7	TRBD1
CASSPGRLAGTQYF	TGTGCCAGCAGCCCTGGTAGGCTAGCGGGAACGCAGTATTTT	NA	TRBV14	TRBJ2-3	TRBD2
CASSLAGLIGELFF	TGTGCCAGCAGCTTAGCGGGACTGATCGGGGAGCTGTTTTTT	NA	TRBV5-4	TRBJ2-2	TRBD2
CASSRGTDYGYTF	TGTGCCAGCAGCCGTGGGACAGACTATGGCTACACCTTC	NA	TRBV9	TRBJ1-2	TRBD1
CARSLYQGGENYGYTF	TGTGCCAGAAGCTTGTACCAGGGGGGAGAAAACTATGGCTACACCTTC	NA	TRBV5-3	TRBJ1-2	TRBD1
CASSRDRVREQFF	TGTGCCAGCAGCCGGGACAGGGTCCGGGAGCAGTTCTTC	NA	TRBV11-2	TRBJ2-1	TRBD1
CASSLWLLRDSLNQPQHF	TGTGCCAGCAGTTTATGGCTTCTCCGGGACAGTCTAAATCAGCCCCAGCATTTT	few	TRBV28	TRBJ1-5	TRBD1
CASSAPTGRLQYF	TGTGCCAGCAGTGCTCCGACAGGGCGGTTGCAGTACTTC	NA	TRBV27	TRBJ2-7	TRBD1
CAIRGQEENEQYF	TGTGCCATCAGGGGACAGGAAGAAAACGAGCAGTACTTC	few	TRBV10-3	TRBJ2-7	TRBD1
CASSWGGAANEKLFF	TGTGCCAGCAGCTGGGGGGGTGCGGCTAATGAAAAACTGTTTTTT	once	TRBV5-4	TRBJ1-4	NA
CSAAQGNEQYF	TGCAGTGCTGCGCAGGGGAACGAGCAGTACTTC	few	TRBV20-1	TRBJ2-7	NA
CASSLGGGTEAFF	TGTGCCAGCAGTTTAGGGGGAGGCACTGAAGCTTTCTTT	NA	TRBV28	TRBJ1-1	NA
CATSPSGLMEGYTF	TGTGCCACCAGCCCGTCCGGGTTGATGGAAGGCTACACCTTC	NA	TRBV15	TRBJ1-2	NA
CASSTGSSYEQYF	TGCGCCAGCAGCACGGGTTCTTCCTACGAGCAGTACTTC	NA	TRBV5-1	TRBJ2-7	NA
CASSRTLGTGTGYTF	TGTGCCAGCAGCAGAACCCTCGGGACAGGAACTGGCTACACCTTC	NA	TRBV5-5	TRBJ1-2	TRBD1
CASSPGLGTDTQYF	TGCGCCAGCAGCCCAGGACTAGGCACAGATACGCAGTATTTT	NA	TRBV5-1	TRBJ2-3	TRBD2
CASKSGGAYEQYF	TGTGCCAGCAAATCAGGGGGCGCCTACGAGCAGTACTTC	NA	TRBV28	TRBJ2-7	TRBD1
CASSRTGFYEQYF	TGTGCCAGCAGTAGAACAGGGTTCTACGAGCAGTACTTC	few	TRBV28	TRBJ2-7	NA
CASSRGDAGGKDTEAFF	TGTGCCAGCAGCCGGGGCGACGCAGGGGGTAAGGACACTGAAGCTTTCTTT	NA	TRBV28	TRBJ1-1	TRBD1
CASSKTGNYGYTF	TGTGCCAGCAGCAAGACAGGGAACTATGGCTACACCTTC	NA	TRBV21-1	TRBJ1-2	NA
CASSLQSNQPQHF	TGTGCCAGCAGCTTACAGAGCAATCAGCCCCAGCATTTT	NA	TRBV7-8	TRBJ1-5	NA
CASSSRPFYSGDSYNEQFF	TGTGCCAGCAGCTCCCGTCCCTTTTATAGCGGAGACTCCTACAATGAGCAGTTCTTC	NA	TRBV7-9	TRBJ2-1	NA
CASSRDRNNEKLFF	TGTGCCAGCAGCCGGGACAGAAATAATGAAAAACTGTTTTTT	NA	TRBV27	TRBJ1-4	TRBD1
CAWSKGGWTDTQYF	TGTGCCTGGAGTAAGGGGGGGTGGACAGATACGCAGTATTTT	NA	TRBV30	TRBJ2-3	NA
CAISESTGAGEAFF	TGTGCCATCAGTGAGTCGACGGGTGCGGGTGAAGCTTTCTTT	NA	TRBV10-3	TRBJ1-1	NA
CASSRGTSGPSYEQYF	TGCGCCAGCAGCCGAGGGACTAGCGGACCCTCCTACGAGCAGTACTTC	few	TRBV5-1	TRBJ2-7	TRBD2
CAWTPPGDRFDSSGFSNQPQHF	TGTGCCTGGACTCCCCCAGGAGATCGGTTCGACAGTTCGGGCTTTAGCAATCAGCCCCAGCATTTT	NA	TRBV30	TRBJ1-5	NA